Listed here are 26 T cell receptor beta chains from one sample, sequenced in a study of blood T cell repertoires in COVID-19. This table comes from immunoSEQ multiplex PCR, and its TCRdb copy is limited to in-frame clones, with some not included. The table shows about 300,000 clones, with around nine tenths occurring only once. The sequenced sample was PBMCs or T cells enriched from blood (not recorded which). The receptors here all came from a young woman who had recovered from COVID-19.

This clone was picked up a small number of times. The genes are TRBV3-1 (or the pseudogene TRBV3-2) and TRBJ1-6, with 7 nucleotides matching TRBD1. J was trimmed by 6 bases and V by 3 bases; bases with no gene match: 11. The germline V gene has CDR1 LGHDT and CDR2 YNNKEL (reference sequence). CDR3 length: 17 residues. CDR3 amino acids: CASSQRVNRGINSPLHF. In nucleotides, the CDR3 is TGTGCCAGCAGCCAGAGGGTCAACAGGGGTATTAATTCACCCCTCCACTTT.

V usage is TRBV25-1 and J usage is TRBJ1-6, with a weak D call TRBD1 (6 bases). Trimming took 2 bases from V and 5 from J, leaving 10 bases between them. In germline, CDR1 is MGHDK, CDR2 SYGVNS. The CDR3 contains 15 residues. In DNA, the CDR3 is TGTGCCAGCAGTGAACGGGACACTGATAATTCACCCCTCCACTTT. Translating gives CASSERDTDNSPLHF.

The genes are TRBV28 and TRBJ1-5; 7 bases map to TRBD1. Germline values: CDR1 MDHEN, CDR2 SYDVKM. J was trimmed by 2 bases and V by 6 bases; bases with no gene match: 7. The CDR3 runs 15 residues. CDR3: CASSVTGSRNQPQHF. In DNA form, the CDR3 reads TGTGCCAGCAGCGTGACAGGGTCTCGCAATCAGCCCCAGCATTTT.

The chain uses TRBV7-2 and TRBJ1-1; 10 nucleotides line up with TRBD1. This CDR3 contains 14 residues. Germline CDR1 SGHTA, CDR2 FQGNSA. V dropped 5 bases and J dropped 4; count of bases not matched to a gene: 4. The CDR3 nucleotides read TGTGCCAGCAGCCCGAGGACAGGGGGCACTGAAGCTTTCTTT. Its translation: CASSPRTGGTEAFF. The whole variable domain, remainder taken from reference TRBV7-2 and TRBJ1-1, is GAGVSQSPSNKVTEKGKDVELRCDPISGHTALYWYRQSLGQGLEFLIYFQGNSAPDKSGLPSDRFSAERTGGSVSTLTIQRTQQEDSAVYLCASSPRTGGTEAFFGQGTRLTVV.

The table lists this clone with a count of one. The V call is TRBV24-1, the J call TRBJ1-2; TRBD1 is a possible D gene (5 bases). Germline values: CDR1 KGHDR, CDR2 SFDVKD. This CDR3 spans 12 amino acids. The ends were cut back, 5 bases at V and 8 bases at J, with 11 bases in the middle. CDR3 DNA: TGTGCCACCAGTGGTACAGGACGGGGCTACACCTTC. This sequence encodes CATSGTGRGYTF.

The CDR3: CATGLATYEQYF. DNA for the CDR3: TGTGCCACCGGACTAGCGACCTACGAGCAGTACTTC. The rearrangement uses TRBV10-3 and TRBJ2-7, with 9 bases fitting TRBD2. With V trimmed by 10 bases and J by 2 bases, 3 bases remained unmatched. The germline V gene has CDR1 ENHRY and CDR2 SYGVKD. This CDR3 is built from 12 residues.

This clone was observed once. This chain links TRBV7-8 with TRBJ1-1; weak D call: TRBD1 (6 bases). Trimming removed 2 bases from V and 6 bases from J, with 16 bases in between. The CDR3 length is 15 residues. CDR1 and CDR2 (germline): SGHVS, FQNEAQ. In DNA form, the CDR3 reads TGTGCCAGCAGCTTAAAAGGGGGTGGTGGGTCTGAAGCTTTCTTT. Translated: CASSLKGGGGSEAFF. Filled out from reference TRBV7-8 and TRBJ1-1, the complete variable domain reads GAGVSQSPRYKVAKRGQDVALRCDPISGHVSLFWYQQALGQGPEFLTYFQNEAQLDKSGLPSDRFFAERPEGSVSTLKIQRTQQEDSAVYLCASSLKGGGGSEAFFGQGTRLTVV.

DNA for the CDR3: TGTGCCAGCAGACTAGCGGGAGAGGTAGATACGCAGTATTTT. Translating it yields CASRLAGEVDTQYF. The chain recombines TRBV27 with TRBJ2-3, with 11 bases that match TRBD2. Trimming removed 6 bases from V and 5 bases from J; junction bases left unmatched: 4. The CDR3 contains 14 residues. Germline CDR1 is MNHEY and CDR2 is SMNVEV (reference sequence).

V gene TRBV24-1 combines with J gene TRBJ2-1, with TRBD2 identical over 9 bases. The V and J ends lost 3 bases and 1 base, in that order; junction bases with no gene match: 3. The CDR3 length is 16 residues. Germline V lookup: CDR1 KGHDR, CDR2 SFDVKD. In DNA form, the CDR3 reads TGTGCCACCAGTGATGCTAGCGGGATTTCCTACAATGAGCAGTTCTTC. Translating gives CATSDASGISYNEQFF.

CDR3 sequence reads: CASSQAASLSYNEQFF. Here the CDR3 DNA reads TGCGCCAGCAGCCAAGCTGCTAGCCTATCCTACAATGAGCAGTTCTTC. This sequence joins TRBV4-1 and TRBJ2-1; TRBD2 might be the D (5 bases). This CDR3 has 16 residues. V shed 1 base and J shed 1 base, with 11 bases lying between them. Germline CDR1 MGHRA, CDR2 YSYEKL.

The genes are TRBV18 and TRBJ1-1, with TRBD1 as a possible D gene (6 bases). Germline V gives CDR1 KGHSH, CDR2 LQKENI. V dropped 5 bases and J dropped 2 bases, with 18 bases sitting between them. The CDR3 consists of 16 residues. CDR3 region: CASSFRPDRPNTEAFF. CDR3 coding DNA: TGTGCCAGCTCATTCCGACCTGACAGGCCCAACACTGAAGCTTTCTTT.

This rearrangement joins TRBV5-1 to TRBJ2-7, with D maybe TRBD2 (6 bases). Germline CDR1 SGHRS, CDR2 YFSETQ. Trimming cost V 4 bases and J 1 base, with 15 bases left between them. There are 15 residues in the CDR3. CDR3 DNA: TGCGCCAGCAGCGGAGGGTGGCAGGGTTCCTACGAGCAGTACTTC. This codes for CASSGGWQGSYEQYF.

In DNA, the CDR3 is TGTGCCAGCAGTATCAGAGAGGGTGAAAAACTGTTTTTT. Amino acid sequence: CASSIREGEKLFF. J is TRBJ1-4 and V is TRBV6-5; D not resolved. Looked up from germline, CDR1 is MNHEY and CDR2 is SVGAGI. The V end was cut by 5 bases, the J end by 7 bases, with 11 bases between. This CDR3 spans 13 amino acids.

The chain couples TRBV10-3 to TRBJ1-1; 8 bases fit TRBD1. In germline, CDR1 is ENHRY, CDR2 SYGVKD. J gave up 2 bases and V 3 bases, and 2 bases lay outside the gene matches. This CDR3 contains 14 residues. In nucleotides, the CDR3 is TGTGCCATCAGTGAAGGACAGGGTAACACTGAAGCTTTCTTT. Its protein is CAISEGQGNTEAFF.

A word on this clone: One junction end disagrees with the germline gene, perhaps due to a read error. The V gene is TRBV19, the J gene TRBJ1-5, with D unclear. The length of the CDR3 is 12 residues. CDR1 LNHDA and CDR2 SQIVND come from the germline V gene (reference sequence). Here the CDR3 DNA reads TGTGCCAGCGGTCGTAGCGATCAGCCCCAGCATTTT. Its translation: CASGRSDQPQHF.

V gene TRBV24-1 combines with J gene TRBJ2-1; perhaps TRBD2 as D (6 bases). Trimming took 4 bases from V and 6 from J, leaving 24 bases between them. The germline CDR1 and CDR2 sequences are KGHDR and SFDVKD. CDR3 length: 18 residues. The CDR3 sequence is CATSDARKDYRGTNEQFF. Written as DNA, the CDR3 is TGTGCCACCAGTGACGCCAGGAAGGACTACCGAGGTACCAATGAGCAGTTCTTC.

The rearrangement joins TRBV27 to TRBJ2-1, with a possible D match to TRBD1 (5 bases). Looked up from germline, CDR1 is MNHEY and CDR2 is SMNVEV (reference sequence). The CDR3 covers 15 residues. V shed 5 bases and J shed 2 bases, with 13 bases lying between them. In nucleotides, the CDR3 is TGTGCCAGCAGTAATAAGGACAATCCCTACAATGAGCAGTTCTTC. Its protein product is CASSNKDNPYNEQFF.

The genes are TRBV10-2 and TRBJ2-7, with 10 bases matching TRBD2. Germline-derived CDR1 and CDR2 are WSHSY and SAAADI. With 6 bases clipped from V and 1 base from J, the junction kept 3 bases outside the gene matches. The CDR3 totals 14 residues. The CDR3 nucleotides are TGCGCCAGCAGACCTAGCGGGAGTTCCTACGAGCAGTACTTC. This translates into CASRPSGSSYEQYF.

The CDR3 nucleotides read TGTGCCAGCAGCCCTTACTCATACAATGAGCAGTTCTTC. Translated: CASSPYSYNEQFF. The chain links TRBV12-3 or TRBV12-4 to TRBJ2-1, with unresolved D. The CDR3 sequence is 13 residues long. Trimming stripped 6 bases from V and 4 bases from J, with 10 bases between.

This chain links TRBV28 with TRBJ2-2, with D unclear. V lost 3 bases and J 0 bases, leaving 11 bases between the germline ends. Germline CDR1 reads MDHEN; CDR2 reads SYDVKM. This CDR3 is built from 16 residues. The DNA of the CDR3 is TGTGCCAGCAGTTTTTTGGGCACAGCGAACACCGGGGAGCTGTTTTTT. This codes for CASSFLGTANTGELFF.

The gene calls are TRBV5-1 and TRBJ2-7; 10 positions agree with TRBD2. The ends lost 4 bases at V and 3 bases at J; junction bases unmatched: 7. Germline values: CDR1 SGHRS, CDR2 YFSETQ. The CDR3 consists of 15 residues. The CDR3: CASSPRSSGSYEQYF. The DNA for the CDR3 is TGCGCCAGCAGCCCTCGCTCTAGCGGGAGCTACGAGCAGTACTTC.

In DNA form, the CDR3 reads TGTGCCAGTAGTATAGGCGGGGGGGCCTCCGAGCAGTACTTC. It codes for CASSIGGGASEQYF. The chain links TRBV19 to TRBJ2-7, with 9 bases that match TRBD2. V gave up 1 base and J gave up 6 bases; unmatched junction bases: 4. The length of the CDR3 is 14 residues. Germline CDR1 reads LNHDA; CDR2 reads SQIVND (reference sequence).

This chain links TRBV5-8 with TRBJ1-2; D is undetermined. Trimming stripped 4 bases from V and 5 bases from J, with 18 bases between. Germline values: CDR1 SGHTS, CDR2 YDEGEE. This CDR3 contains 15 residues. CDR3 nucleotides: TGTGCCAGCAGCGACTTCCTTATTTCGGGGTATGGCTACACCTTC. Protein product: CASSDFLISGYGYTF.

The CDR3 DNA follows: TGTGCCTGGAGTGACAGACCTGGTGATCAGCCCCAGCATTTT. Translated: CAWSDRPGDQPQHF. J is TRBJ1-5 and V is TRBV30; D is unresolved. CDR1 and CDR2 (germline): GTSNPN, SVGIG (reference sequence). Trimming removed 1 base at V and 5 bases at J, with 12 bases between. CDR3 length: 14 amino acids.

V is TRBV3-1 (or the pseudogene TRBV3-2) and J is TRBJ1-3; no reliable D call. Trimming removed 5 bases at V and 2 bases at J, with 7 bases between. Germline CDR1 is LGHDT and CDR2 is YNNKEL (reference sequence). The CDR3 contains 13 residues. CDR3 amino acids: CASSEVPGNTIYF. DNA for the CDR3: TGTGCCAGCAGCGAGGTACCTGGAAACACCATATATTTT.

This chain uses TRBV4-2 with TRBJ2-7; 10 bases match TRBD2. Looked up from germline, CDR1 is LGHNA and CDR2 is YNFKEQ. Trimming at V came to 0 bases and at J to 7 bases, leaving 12 bases not matched to a gene. The CDR3 is 17 amino acids. CDR3 sequence reads: CASSQELGTSGTGEQYF. CDR3 DNA: TGTGCCAGCAGCCAAGAGTTGGGCACTAGCGGGACGGGTGAGCAGTACTTC.